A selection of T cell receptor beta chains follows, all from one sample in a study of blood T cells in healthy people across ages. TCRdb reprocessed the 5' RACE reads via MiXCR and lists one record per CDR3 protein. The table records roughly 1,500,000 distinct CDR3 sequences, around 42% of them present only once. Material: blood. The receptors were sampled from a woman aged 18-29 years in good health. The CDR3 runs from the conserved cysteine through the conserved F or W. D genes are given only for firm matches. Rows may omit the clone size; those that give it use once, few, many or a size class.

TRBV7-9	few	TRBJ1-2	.	TGTGCCAGCAGCTTAGCACAGGGCGGACGCGATGGCTACACCTTC	CASSLAQGGRDGYTF
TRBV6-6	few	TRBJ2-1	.	TGTGCCAGCAGTTATGGGAACAATGAGCAGTTCTTC	CASSYGNNEQFF
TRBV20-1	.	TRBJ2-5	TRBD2	TGCAGTGCTGAACCCCACGGACTAGCGGCCTCACAAGAGACCCAGTACTTC	CSAEPHGLAASQETQYF
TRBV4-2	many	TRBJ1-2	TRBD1	TGTGCCAGCAGCCCGACGAGTGGACAGGTGAACTATGGCTACACCTTC	CASSPTSGQVNYGYTF
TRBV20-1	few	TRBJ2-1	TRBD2	TGCAGTGCCCAGGAGGGCCTCGGGAGGAATGAGCAGTTCTTC	CSAQEGLGRNEQFF
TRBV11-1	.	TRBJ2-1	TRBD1	TGTGCCAGCAGCTTATGGGACAGCAACAATGAGCAGTTCTTC	CASSLWDSNNEQFF
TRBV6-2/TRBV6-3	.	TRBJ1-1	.	TGTGCCAGCAGTGACGACCTCAACACTGAAGCTTTCTTT	CASSDDLNTEAFF
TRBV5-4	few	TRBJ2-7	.	TGTGCCAGCAGCTTGGAGGGCGGGAACTCCTACGAGCAGTACTTC	CASSLEGGNSYEQYF
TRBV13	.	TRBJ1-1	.	TGTGCCAGCAGCTTAGGTCCGGGGGCGGGAACTGAAGCTTTCTTT	CASSLGPGAGTEAFF
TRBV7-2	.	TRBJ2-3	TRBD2	TGTGCCAGCAGCCCAGGACTAGCCCCGGGTCGTACAGATACGCAGTATTTT	CASSPGLAPGRTDTQYF
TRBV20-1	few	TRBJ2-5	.	TGCAGTGCCCCTTATGGGGGCCAAGAGACCCAGTACTTC	CSAPYGGQETQYF
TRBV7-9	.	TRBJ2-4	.	TGTGCCAGCAGCCTTGTCGGGGGCAAAAACATTCAGTACTTC	CASSLVGGKNIQYF
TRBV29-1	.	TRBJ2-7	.	TGCAGCGTTGGAGGCAGGGTGAACGAGCAGTACTTC	CSVGGRVNEQYF
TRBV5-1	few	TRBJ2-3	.	TGCGCCAGCAGCTTGGCGGCGGGGGCGCCTCCGGATACGCAGTATTTT	CASSLAAGAPPDTQYF
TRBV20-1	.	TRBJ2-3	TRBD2	TGCAGTGCTAGCACCGAAAAACTAGCGGGAGGCTACACAGATACGCAGTATTTT	CSASTEKLAGGYTDTQYF
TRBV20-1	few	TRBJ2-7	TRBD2	TGCAGTGCTAGAGCCCCGGGGGGGGGTTACGAGCAGTACTTC	CSARAPGGGYEQYF
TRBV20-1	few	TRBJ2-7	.	TGCAGTGCTAGAGATCCGCGGGACGCCTACGAGCAGTACTTC	CSARDPRDAYEQYF
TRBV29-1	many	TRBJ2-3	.	TGCAGCGCGAGACGGCTCCTCACAGATACGCAGTATTTT	CSARRLLTDTQYF
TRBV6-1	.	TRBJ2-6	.	TGTGCCAGCAGTGCGCAGGGGTCGGGGGGGGCCAACGTCCTGACTTTC	CASSAQGSGGANVLTF
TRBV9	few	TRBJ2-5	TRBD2	TGTGCCAGCAGCGTAGTGGGAGGGGTCCAAGAGACCCAGTACTTC	CASSVVGGVQETQYF
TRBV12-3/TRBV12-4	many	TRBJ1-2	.	TGTGCCAGCAGTTCCCCCTCCGGCTATGGCTACACCTTC	CASSSPSGYGYTF
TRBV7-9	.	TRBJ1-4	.	TGTGCCAGCAGCGGGTCTATGCGTGAAAAACTGTTTTTT	CASSGSMREKLFF
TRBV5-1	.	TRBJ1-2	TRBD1	TGCGCCAGCAGCGGACAGGGGGCTCTAGCTAACTATGGCTACACCTTC	CASSGQGALANYGYTF
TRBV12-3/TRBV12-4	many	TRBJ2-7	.	TGTGCCAGCAGTGTCGGACGGAACTACGAGCAGTACTTC	CASSVGRNYEQYF
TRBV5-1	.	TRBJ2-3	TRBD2	TGCGCCAGCAGCTTGGTGGTAGCGGGATCCTCAGATACGCAGTATTTT	CASSLVVAGSSDTQYF
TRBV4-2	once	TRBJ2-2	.	TGTGCCAGCAGCCAAGAAGGACGGGGGGCTTGTGTCACCGGGGAGCTGTTTTTT	CASSQEGRGACVTGELFF
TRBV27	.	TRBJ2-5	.	TGTGCCAGCAGTCCCCTAACGACAGGTTACCAAGAGACCCAGTACTTC	CASSPLTTGYQETQYF
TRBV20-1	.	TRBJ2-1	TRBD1	TGCAGTGCTAGAGATTTGACAGGGGGTGACTACGAGCAGTTCTTC	CSARDLTGGDYEQFF
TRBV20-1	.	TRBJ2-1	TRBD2	TGCAGTGCATTAGGGACTAGCGGACACAATGAGCAGTTCTTC	CSALGTSGHNEQFF
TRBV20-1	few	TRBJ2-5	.	TGCAGTGCTATCACACGGGACGGCCCCGAGACCCAGTACTTC	CSAITRDGPETQYF
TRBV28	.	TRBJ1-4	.	TGTGCCAGCAGTGAGAGTCAGACTAATGAAAAACTGTTTTTT	CASSESQTNEKLFF
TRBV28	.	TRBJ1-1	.	TGTGCCAGCACTCGGGGGGGTATTAACACTGAAGCTTTCTTT	CASTRGGINTEAFF
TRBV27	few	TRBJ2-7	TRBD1	TGTGCCAGCAGTTTGTCGGACAGGGGGAACGAGCAGTACTTC	CASSLSDRGNEQYF
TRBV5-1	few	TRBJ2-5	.	TGCGCCAGCAGCTTGGTTTTATCGGGAGAGACCCAGTACTTC	CASSLVLSGETQYF
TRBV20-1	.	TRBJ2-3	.	TGCAGTGCTAGAGGCAGGGCCACCACAGATACGCAGTATTTT	CSARGRATTDTQYF
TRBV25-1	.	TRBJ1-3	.	TGTGCCAGCAAGAGGAGCTCTGGAAACACCATATATTTT	CASKRSSGNTIYF
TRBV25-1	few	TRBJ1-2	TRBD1	TGTGCCAGCAGCCCAGCGGCAGGGGGGTTCTATGGCTACACCTTC	CASSPAAGGFYGYTF
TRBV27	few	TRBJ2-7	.	TGTGCCAGCACAGGCGGGGGCGATTACGAGCAGTACTTC	CASTGGGDYEQYF
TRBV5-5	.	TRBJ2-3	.	TGTGCCAGCAGCGGAACTAGGGTAACGGGCACAGATACGCAGTATTTT	CASSGTRVTGTDTQYF
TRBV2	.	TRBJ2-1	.	TGTGCCAGCAGTGATCCGGGGGACAGCTCCTACAATGAGCAGTTCTTC	CASSDPGDSSYNEQFF
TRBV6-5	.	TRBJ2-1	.	TGTGCCAGCAGTTACACTAAGGGCGCCAATGAGCAGTTCTTC	CASSYTKGANEQFF
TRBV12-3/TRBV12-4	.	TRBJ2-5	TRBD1	TGTGCCAGCAGTTCACCCCGGGACAGGGTCGAGACCCAGTACTTC	CASSSPRDRVETQYF